This T cell receptor (beta chain) was identified during a study of cytomegalovirus exposure and HLA in healthy donors. Study findings and constraints: In vitro, a few CMV-associated chains proved specific for CMV antigens.

The protocol was immunoSEQ multiplex PCR, while the TCRdb copy is restricted to in-frame clones and leaves out a portion. The table lists around 140,000 clones, approximately 86% of them singletons. A remark on this clone: Its cognate antigen is unknown.

This CDR3 contains 15 residues. V lost 5 bases to trimming and J lost 6 bases; unmatched junction nucleotides: 12. Germline V lookup: CDR1 SGHRS, CDR2 YFSETQ. The gene calls are TRBV5-1 and TRBJ2-7, with 9 bases identical to TRBD1. This sequence originates from a man between 18 and 29 years old in good health and CMV-seropositive. Specimen: PBMCs. CDR3 sequence (DNA): TGCGCCAGCAGAGGGACAGGGATCTCCCTCCTCGAGCAGTACTTC. Protein sequence: CASRGTGISLLEQYF.